The rows below give T cell receptor beta chains drawn from one sample of a study of T cells in localized non-small cell lung cancer. TCRdb's copy holds only in-frame clones and misses some; the assay was immunoSEQ multiplex PCR. The table lists 30,000 or so clones, more than 75% of them singletons. The sequencing here drew on peripheral blood, taken before any cancer treatment. These TCRs come from a female donor of 60 years or more with stage III squamous cell lung carcinoma. Each CDR3 is given with its conserved first and last residue. Each record gives: CDR3 length, V gene, clone size, D gene, J gene, CDR3 protein, CDR3 DNA. The D gene is left open where the match is weak. Only some rows state a clone size, as once, few, many or a class for expanded clones.

12	TRBV2	.	TRBD2	TRBJ2-7	CASRAGGYEQYF	TGTGCCAGCAGGGCGGGAGGCTACGAGCAGTACTTC
14	TRBV30	.	.	TRBJ1-3	CAWSVRGRGNTIYF	TGTGCCTGGAGTGTACGAGGGAGAGGAAACACCATATATTTT
17	TRBV7-9	.	TRBD1	TRBJ1-4	CASSKSGTGPTNEKLFF	TGTGCCAGCAGCAAGTCCGGGACAGGGCCAACTAATGAAAAACTGTTTTTT
14	TRBV27	.	TRBD1	TRBJ1-6	CASSLQQGNSPLHF	TGTGCCAGCAGCCTCCAACAGGGGAATTCACCCCTCCACTTT
14	TRBV28	.	TRBD1	TRBJ1-5	CASIGQGLGQPQHF	TGTGCCAGCATTGGACAGGGGTTAGGTCAGCCCCAGCATTTT
14	TRBV28	once	.	TRBJ1-1	CASSFEGRRTEAFF	TGTGCCAGCAGTTTTGAAGGGAGACGGACTGAAGCTTTCTTT
16	TRBV19	.	.	TRBJ1-4	CASKGAGGHANEKLFF	TGTGCCAGTAAAGGAGCCGGGGGCCATGCTAATGAAAAACTGTTTTTT
14	TRBV5-4	.	.	TRBJ2-3	CASSSSALTDTQYF	TGTGCCAGCAGCTCGTCAGCTCTCACAGATACGCAGTATTTT
13	TRBV28	.	.	TRBJ1-4	CASSLQGGEKLFF	TGTGCCAGCAGTTTACAGGGAGGAGAAAAACTGTTTTTT
18	TRBV7-2	.	.	TRBJ2-1	CASSLKGPSRRVYNEQFF	TGTGCCAGCAGCTTAAAAGGGCCCAGCCGGCGGGTTTACAATGAGCAGTTCTTC
13	TRBV7-2	.	.	TRBJ2-5	CASSKTVQETQYF	TGTGCCAGCAGCAAGACGGTCCAAGAGACCCAGTACTTC
12	TRBV19	.	.	TRBJ2-1	CASSMSYNEQFF	TGTGCCAGTAGTATGAGTTACAATGAGCAGTTCTTC
13	TRBV5-4	.	.	TRBJ2-5	CASSLILGETQYF	TGTGCCAGCAGCTTAATACTTGGAGAGACCCAGTACTTC
14	TRBV7-2	once	.	TRBJ1-6	CASSLEALSSPLHF	TGTGCCAGCAGCTTAGAAGCGCTTAGTTCACCCCTCCACTTT
18	TRBV5-1	.	TRBD2	TRBJ2-1	CASSLEIAGGPSYNEQFF	TGCGCCAGCAGCTTGGAGATAGCGGGAGGGCCCTCCTACAATGAGCAGTTCTTC
15	TRBV5-6	.	TRBD1	TRBJ1-2	CASSFGQGATNGYTF	TGTGCCAGCAGCTTCGGCCAGGGGGCGACGAATGGCTACACCTTC
11	TRBV5-1	.	.	TRBJ2-5	CASSHQETQYF	TGCGCCAGCAGCCACCAAGAGACCCAGTACTTC
13	TRBV29-1	.	TRBD1	TRBJ1-4	CSASGTGDEKLFF	TGCAGCGCCTCGGGGACAGGGGACGAAAAACTGTTTTTT
11	TRBV20-1	.	TRBD1	TRBJ2-7	CSADRGYEQYF	TGCAGTGCGGACAGGGGCTACGAGCAGTACTTC
15	TRBV7-2	.	TRBD2	TRBJ2-5	CASSPQRGSGETQYF	TGTGCCAGCAGCCCCCAGCGGGGGAGCGGGGAGACCCAGTACTTC
15	TRBV30	.	TRBD2	TRBJ2-1	CAWSVGRGAYNEQFF	TGTGCCTGGAGTGTAGGGCGGGGGGCCTACAATGAGCAGTTCTTC
15	TRBV27	.	.	TRBJ1-4	CASSFATGSNEKLFF	TGTGCCAGCAGTTTCGCGACAGGTTCTAATGAAAAACTGTTTTTT
13	TRBV30	.	TRBD1	TRBJ1-2	CTWRQGSSYGYTF	TGTACCTGGAGACAGGGTTCTTCGTATGGCTACACCTTC
13	TRBV28	.	TRBD1	TRBJ2-7	CASSPTGGYEQYF	TGTGCCAGCAGTCCGACAGGGGGCTACGAGCAGTACTTC
14	TRBV5-1	.	.	TRBJ1-6	CASSYEADNSPLHF	TGCGCCAGCAGCTACGAGGCGGACAATTCACCCCTCCACTTT
15	TRBV2	few	.	TRBJ2-2	CASSDGGSGTGELFF	TGTGCCAGCAGTGACGGTGGGAGTGGAACCGGGGAGCTGTTTTTT
18	TRBV7-3	.	.	TRBJ2-1	CASSLRPRSGPVYNEQFF	TGTGCCAGCAGCTTAAGGCCCCGCTCAGGGCCCGTGTACAATGAGCAGTTCTTC
15	TRBV2	few	TRBD2	TRBJ2-3	CASSPGTSELDTQYF	TGTGCCAGCAGTCCCGGGACTAGTGAGCTCGATACGCAGTATTTT
16	TRBV7-1	.	TRBD2	TRBJ2-5	CASSLRRLAAQEAQYF	TGTGCCAGCAGCTTGCGGCGTCTAGCGGCACAAGAGGCCCAGTACTTC